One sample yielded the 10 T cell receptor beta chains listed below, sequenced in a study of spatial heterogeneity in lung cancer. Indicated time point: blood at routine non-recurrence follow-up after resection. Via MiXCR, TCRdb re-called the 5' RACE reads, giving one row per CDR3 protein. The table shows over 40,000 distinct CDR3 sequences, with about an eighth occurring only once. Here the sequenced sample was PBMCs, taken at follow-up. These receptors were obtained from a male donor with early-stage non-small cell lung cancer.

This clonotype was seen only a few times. CDR3 nucleotide sequence: TGTGCCAGCAGATCCCGGGGACCAACCTACGAGCAGTACTTC. It translates to CASRSRGPTYEQYF. The chain couples TRBV6-6 to TRBJ2-7, with D possibly called TRBD1 or TRBD2 (5 bases each). Germline loops: CDR1 MNHNY, CDR2 SVGAGI (reference sequence). The CDR3 runs 14 residues. V gave up 6 bases and J gave up 2 bases, with 14 bases separating them.

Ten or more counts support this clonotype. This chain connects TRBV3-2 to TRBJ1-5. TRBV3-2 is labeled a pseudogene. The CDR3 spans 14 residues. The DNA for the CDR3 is TGTGCCAGCAGCATGCGCGGGGCCCTTCAGCCCCAGCATTTT. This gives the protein CASSMRGALQPQHF.

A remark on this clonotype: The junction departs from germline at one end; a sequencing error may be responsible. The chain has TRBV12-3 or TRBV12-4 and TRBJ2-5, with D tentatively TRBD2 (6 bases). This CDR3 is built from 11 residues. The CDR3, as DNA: TGTGCCAGCAGTTCGGGACTGATCAAAAACTTC. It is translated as CASSSGLIKNF.

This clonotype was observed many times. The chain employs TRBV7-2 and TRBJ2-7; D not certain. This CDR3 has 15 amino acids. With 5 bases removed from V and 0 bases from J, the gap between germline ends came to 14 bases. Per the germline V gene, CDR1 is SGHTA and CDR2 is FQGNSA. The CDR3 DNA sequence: TGTGCCAGCAGCGGTGACCAAGCCAGCTCCTACGAGCAGTACTTC. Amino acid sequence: CASSGDQASSYEQYF.

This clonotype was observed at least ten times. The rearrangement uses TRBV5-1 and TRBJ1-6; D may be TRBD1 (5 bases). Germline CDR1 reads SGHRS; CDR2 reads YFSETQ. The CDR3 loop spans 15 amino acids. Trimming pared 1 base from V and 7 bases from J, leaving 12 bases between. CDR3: CASSLMAGPNSPLHF. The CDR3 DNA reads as TGCGCCAGCAGCTTGATGGCGGGACCAAATTCACCCCTCCACTTT.

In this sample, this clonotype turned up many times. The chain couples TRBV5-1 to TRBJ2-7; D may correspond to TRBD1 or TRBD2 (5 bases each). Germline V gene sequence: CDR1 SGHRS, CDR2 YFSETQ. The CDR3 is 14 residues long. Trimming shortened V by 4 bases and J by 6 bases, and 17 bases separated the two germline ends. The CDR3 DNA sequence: TGCGCCAGCAGCGGAACCGGGACGGTGGGCGAGCAGTACTTC. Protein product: CASSGTGTVGEQYF.

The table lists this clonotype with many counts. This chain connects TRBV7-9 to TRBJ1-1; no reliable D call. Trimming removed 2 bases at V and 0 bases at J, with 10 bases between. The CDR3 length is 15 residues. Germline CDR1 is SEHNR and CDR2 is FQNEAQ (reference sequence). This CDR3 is CASSLREIVNTEAFF. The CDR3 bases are TGTGCCAGCAGCTTAAGGGAGATTGTGAACACTGAAGCTTTCTTT.

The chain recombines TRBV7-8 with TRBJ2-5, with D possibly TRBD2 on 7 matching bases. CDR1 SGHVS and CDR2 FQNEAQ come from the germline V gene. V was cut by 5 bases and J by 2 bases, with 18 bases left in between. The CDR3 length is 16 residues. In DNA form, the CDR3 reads TGTGCCAGCAGCCCGGAAGGGGGGGCCAGGCAAGAGACCCAGTACTTC. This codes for CASSPEGGARQETQYF.

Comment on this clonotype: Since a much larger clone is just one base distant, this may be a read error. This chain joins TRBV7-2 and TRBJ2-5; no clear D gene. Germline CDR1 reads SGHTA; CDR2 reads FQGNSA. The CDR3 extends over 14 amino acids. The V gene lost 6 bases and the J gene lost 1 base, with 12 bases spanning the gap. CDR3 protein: CASSLMLGQETQYF. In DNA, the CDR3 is TGTGCCAGCAGTCTAATGCTAGGCCAAGAGACCCAGTACTTC.

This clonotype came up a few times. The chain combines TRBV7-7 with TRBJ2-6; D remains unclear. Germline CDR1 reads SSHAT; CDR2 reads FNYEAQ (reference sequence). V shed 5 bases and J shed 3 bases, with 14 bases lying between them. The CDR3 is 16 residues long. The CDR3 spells CASSPIMNSGANVLTF. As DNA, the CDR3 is TGTGCCAGCAGCCCCATCATGAACAGTGGGGCCAACGTCCTGACTTTC.